This T cell receptor (beta chain) was recorded in a study of blood T cell repertoires in COVID-19. Study details: The samples span acute and convalescent COVID-19 from the United States, Italy and Spain. T cells, B-cell-depleted T cells, or PBMCs provided the cDNA or gDNA that served as material.

Germline assignment: CDR1 MDHEN and CDR2 SYDVKM. V shed 5 bases and J 6 bases; nucleotides not matched to a gene: 5. This CDR3 has 15 residues. Per the original data handling: Amplified reference gene primers provided the basis for estimating nucleated cell counts. Using immunoSEQ multiplex PCR, the repertoire was profiled, and TCRdb retains in-frame clones only, with some absent. V, J and clone size derive from that table, while D and trimming were established from the DNA sequence. Seen here are 210,000 or so clones, about 90% observed once, and the top ten hold 1.5% to 2%. The sample taken for sequencing was peripheral blood. V usage is TRBV28 and J usage is TRBJ2-1; 12 bases are shared with TRBD2. The receptor comes from a man aged 35 to 55 with active or convalescent COVID-19. CDR3 sequence: CASSPLGLAGNEQFF. CDR3 in DNA: TGTGCCAGCAGTCCCTTGGGACTAGCGGGCAATGAGCAGTTCTTC. Based on the CDR3 plus reference TRBV28 and TRBJ2-1, the full variable domain is DVKVTQSSRYLVKRTGEKVFLECVQDMDHENMFWYRQDPGLGLRLIYFSYDVKMKEKGDIPEGYSVSREKKERFSLILESASTNQTSMYLCASSPLGLAGNEQFFGPGTRLTVL.